This T cell receptor (beta chain) was recorded in a study of blood T cell repertoires in COVID-19. Whole-study context: Acute and convalescent COVID-19 samples came from the United States, Italy and Spain. PBMCs, B-cell-depleted T cells, or T cells were the source of the cDNA or gDNA that made up the material.

Measured with immunoSEQ multiplex PCR; TCRdb has only the in-frame clones, and not every one. Altogether 230,000 or so clones are present, around 81% being singletons, with the ten largest covering approximately 4.8%. CDR1 is LNHDA and CDR2 is SQIVND in the germline V gene (reference sequence). The CDR3 covers 12 residues. V gave up 3 bases and J gave up 14 bases, with 13 bases separating them. This TCR was sampled from a man aged 50-59 years with active or convalescent COVID-19. The sequenced sample consisted of peripheral blood. This chain connects TRBV19 to TRBJ1-4; weak D call: TRBD1 (6 bases). CDR3: CASSMLTGRLFF. CDR3 nucleotide sequence: TGTGCCAGTAGTATGTTGACAGGCCGCCTGTTTTTT.